This TCR beta chain emerged from a study of early T cells in non-severe SARS-CoV-2 infection. V was clipped by 3 bases and J by 0 bases, with 5 bases between them. CDR1 is MNHNY, CDR2 SVGAGI, per germline (reference sequence). The CDR3 runs 13 residues. TCRdb re-called the 5' RACE reads through MiXCR, storing one row per CDR3 protein. The table records about 83,000 distinct CDR3 sequences, roughly 12% of them present only once. This clonotype was counted only a few times. The sequence was obtained from an adult who was a healthcare worker with PCR-confirmed SARS-CoV-2 infection or an uninfected control (not recorded which). The material sequenced was whole blood. The chain links TRBV6-6 to TRBJ1-1; D gene unclear. The CDR3 nucleotides read TGTGCCAGCAGTTATCCATTGAACACTGAAGCTTTCTTT. Translation gives CASSYPLNTEAFF.